A single T cell receptor (beta chain) is shown here with its context. Its antigen is as yet unknown. This entry comes from a study of OX40 agonist ivuxolimab in advanced cancers. General study findings and limits: Expanded clones were, on average, more numerous among CD8+ T cells than CD4+. There was clonal expansion of CD4+ and CD8+ blood T cells by week 6 at 0.1 to 3.0 mg/kg.

Autoimmune disease history or systemic immunosuppression led to patient exclusion. Collection of blood occurred at baseline, at cycle 4 day 1, and at cycle 7 day 1. This CDR3 is built from 16 residues. V was pared by 5 bases and J by 2 bases, with 8 bases of the junction left unmatched. Germline assignment: CDR1 SGHTA and CDR2 FQGTGA. Using immunoSEQ multiplex PCR, the repertoire was profiled, and TCRdb retains in-frame clones only, with some absent. The data hold approximately 84,000 clones, with 86% observed a single time. This receptor was identified in an adult with an advanced solid tumor such as melanoma, head and neck, liver or kidney cancer. The material sequenced was CD4+ or CD8+ T cells sorted from blood, taken in a trial of the OX40 agonist ivuxolimab. V is TRBV7-3 and J is TRBJ2-3, with 9 bases lining up with TRBD1. The CDR3 spells CASSPTGTGPTDTQYF. CDR3 in DNA: TGTGCCAGCAGCCCGACCGGGACAGGGCCCACAGATACGCAGTATTTT.